This T cell receptor (beta chain) was found in a study of OX40 agonist ivuxolimab in advanced cancers. Study as a whole: Patients received the agonistic anti-OX40 (CD134) antibody ivuxolimab.

This clone was detected once. V lost 0 bases and J lost 6, with 12 bases in between. The CDR3 length is 14 residues. The germline gives CDR1 GTSNPN, CDR2 SVGIG (reference sequence). Generated by immunoSEQ multiplex PCR, the TCRdb table keeps only in-frame clones and is missing some. The sample has approximately 70,000 clones, roughly 92% seen once. The material sequenced was CD4+ or CD8+ T cells sorted from blood, taken in a trial of the OX40 agonist ivuxolimab. The receptor was isolated from an adult with an advanced solid tumor such as melanoma, head and neck, liver or kidney cancer. The chain employs TRBV30 and TRBJ1-5; D is perhaps TRBD1 (6 bases). CDR3 sequence reads: CAWSVKGGIQPQHF. The DNA for the CDR3 is TGTGCCTGGAGTGTGAAGGGGGGCATTCAGCCCCAGCATTTT.